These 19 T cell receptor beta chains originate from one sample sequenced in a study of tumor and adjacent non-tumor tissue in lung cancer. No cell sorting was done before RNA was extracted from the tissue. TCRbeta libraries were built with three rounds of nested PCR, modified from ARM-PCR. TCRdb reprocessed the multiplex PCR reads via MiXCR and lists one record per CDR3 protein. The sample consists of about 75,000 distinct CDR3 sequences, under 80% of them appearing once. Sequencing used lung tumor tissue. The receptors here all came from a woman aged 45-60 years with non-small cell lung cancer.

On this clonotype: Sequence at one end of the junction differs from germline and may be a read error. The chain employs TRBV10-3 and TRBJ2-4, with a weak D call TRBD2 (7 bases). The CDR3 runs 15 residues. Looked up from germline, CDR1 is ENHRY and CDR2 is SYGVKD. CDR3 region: CAISEGGLAENIQYF. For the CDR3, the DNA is TGTGCCATTAGTGAGGGGGGGCTAGCCGAAAACATTCAGTACTTC.

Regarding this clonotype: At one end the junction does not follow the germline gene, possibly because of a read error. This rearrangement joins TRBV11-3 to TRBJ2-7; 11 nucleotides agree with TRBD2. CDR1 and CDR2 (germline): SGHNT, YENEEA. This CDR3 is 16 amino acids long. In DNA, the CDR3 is TGTGCCAGCACCTTAGATGGGACTAGCGGATTTTACGTTCAGTACTTC. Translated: CASTLDGTSGFYVQYF.

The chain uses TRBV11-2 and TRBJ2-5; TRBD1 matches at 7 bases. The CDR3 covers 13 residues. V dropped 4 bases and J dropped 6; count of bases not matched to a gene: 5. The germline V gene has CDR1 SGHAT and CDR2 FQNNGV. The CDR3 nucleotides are TGTGCCAGCAGCTCCACAGGGGAAAAGACCCAGTACTTC. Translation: CASSSTGEKTQYF. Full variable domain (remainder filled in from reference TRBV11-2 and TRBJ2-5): EAGVAQSPRYKIIEKRQSVAFWCNPISGHATLYWYQQILGQGPKLLIQFQNNGVVDDSQLPKDRFSAERLKGVDSTLKIQPAKLEDSAVYLCASSSTGEKTQYFGPGTRLLVL.

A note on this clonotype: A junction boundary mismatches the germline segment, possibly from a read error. The CDR3 DNA is TGCAGTGCTACCTGGGACAGGCCGAACTATGGCTACAGCTTC. The encoded protein is CSATWDRPNYGYSF. This chain connects TRBV20-1 to TRBJ1-2; 8 nucleotides agree with TRBD1. Germline V lookup: CDR1 DFQATT, CDR2 SNEGSKA (reference sequence). The CDR3 loop spans 14 amino acids.

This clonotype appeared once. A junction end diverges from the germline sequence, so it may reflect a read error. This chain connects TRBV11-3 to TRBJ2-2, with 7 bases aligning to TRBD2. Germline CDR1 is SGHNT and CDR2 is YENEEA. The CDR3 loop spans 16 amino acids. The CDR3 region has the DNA TGTGCCAGCAGCTTATATGGCGGGAGTAACGACGGGGAACTGTTTTTT. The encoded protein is CASSLYGGSNDGELFF.

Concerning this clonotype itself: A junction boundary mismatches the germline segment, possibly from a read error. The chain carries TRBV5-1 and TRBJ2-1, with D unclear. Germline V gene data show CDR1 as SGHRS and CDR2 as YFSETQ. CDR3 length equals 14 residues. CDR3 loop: CASSLGRTNNEQFF. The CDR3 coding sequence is TGCGCCAGCAGCTTGGGTAGGACGAACAATGAGCAATTCTTC.

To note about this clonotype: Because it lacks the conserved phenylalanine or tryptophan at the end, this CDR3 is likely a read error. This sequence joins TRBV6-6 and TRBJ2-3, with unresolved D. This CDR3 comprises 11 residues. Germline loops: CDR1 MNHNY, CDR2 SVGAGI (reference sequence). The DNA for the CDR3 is TGTGTCAGCGAGGCTGGAGATACGCAGTATTCT. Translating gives CVSEAGDTQYS.

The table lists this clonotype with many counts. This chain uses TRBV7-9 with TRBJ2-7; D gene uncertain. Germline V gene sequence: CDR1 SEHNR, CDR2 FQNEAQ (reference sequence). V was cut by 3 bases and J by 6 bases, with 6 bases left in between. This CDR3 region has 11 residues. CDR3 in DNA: TGTGCCAGCAGCTTTCTTGGCGAGCAGTACTTC. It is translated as CASSFLGEQYF.

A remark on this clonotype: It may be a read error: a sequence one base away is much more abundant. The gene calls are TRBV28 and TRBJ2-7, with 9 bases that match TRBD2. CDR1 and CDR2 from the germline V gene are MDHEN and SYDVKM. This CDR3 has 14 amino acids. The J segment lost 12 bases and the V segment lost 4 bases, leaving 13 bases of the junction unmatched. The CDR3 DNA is TGTGCCAGCAGTTCAGCGCGGGAGGGGGTAAAGCGGTACTTC. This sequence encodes CASSSAREGVKRYF.

CDR3 sequence (DNA): TGTGCCAATAGTTTACAGGACTGGGGTCAGCCCCAGCATTTT. Translating it yields CANSLQDWGQPQHF. The chain carries TRBV28 and TRBJ1-5; D is possibly TRBD1 (5 bases). Germline V lookup: CDR1 MDHEN, CDR2 SYDVKM. V was cut by 10 bases and J by 6 bases, with 19 bases left in between. The CDR3 contains 14 residues. The variable domain in full, with the rest retrieved from reference TRBV28 and TRBJ1-5, is DVKVTQSSRYLVKRTGEKVFLECVQDMDHENMFWYRQDPGLGLRLIYFSYDVKMKEKGDIPEGYSVSREKKERFSLILESASTNQTSMYLCANSLQDWGQPQHFGDGTRLSIL.

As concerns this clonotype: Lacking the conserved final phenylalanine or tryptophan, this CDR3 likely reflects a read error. CDR3 DNA sequence: TGTACCAGCAGCATCGACACCACTCGTTTCTACGAGCAGTACTTA. Translation gives CTSSIDTTRFYEQYL. V usage is TRBV6-2 or TRBV6-3 and J usage is TRBJ2-7; D is unclear. The CDR3 consists of 15 residues. Germline CDR1 reads MNHEY; CDR2 reads SVGEGT.

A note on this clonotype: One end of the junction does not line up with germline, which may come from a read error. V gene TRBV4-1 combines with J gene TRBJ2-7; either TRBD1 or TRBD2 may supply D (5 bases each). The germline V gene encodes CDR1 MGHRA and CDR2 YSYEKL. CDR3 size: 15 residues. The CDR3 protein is CANSKPGTNSYEQNF. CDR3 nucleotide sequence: TGCGCCAACAGCAAACCCGGGACGAACTCCTACGAGCAGAACTTC.

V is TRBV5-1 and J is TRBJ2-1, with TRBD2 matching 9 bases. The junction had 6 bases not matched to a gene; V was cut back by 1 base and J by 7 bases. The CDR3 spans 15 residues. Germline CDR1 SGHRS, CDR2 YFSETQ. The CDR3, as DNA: TGCGCCAGCAGCTTGTCCACTAGCGGGCCTAATGAGCAGTTCTTC. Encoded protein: CASSLSTSGPNEQFF.

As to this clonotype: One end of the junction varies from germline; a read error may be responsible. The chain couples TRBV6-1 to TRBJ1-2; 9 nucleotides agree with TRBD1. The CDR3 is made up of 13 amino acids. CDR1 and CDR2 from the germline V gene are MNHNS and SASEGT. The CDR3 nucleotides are TGTGCCACCGGGACAGGGTTTAACTATGGTTACACCTTC. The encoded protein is CATGTGFNYGYTF.

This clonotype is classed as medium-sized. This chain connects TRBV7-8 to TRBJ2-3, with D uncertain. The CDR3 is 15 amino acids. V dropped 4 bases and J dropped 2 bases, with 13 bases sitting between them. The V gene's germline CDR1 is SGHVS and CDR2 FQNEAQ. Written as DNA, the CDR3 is TGTGCCAGCAGCTCAACCTTGACCCACACAGATACGCAGTATTTT. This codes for CASSSTLTHTDTQYF. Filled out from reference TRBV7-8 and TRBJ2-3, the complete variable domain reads GAGVSQSPRYKVAKRGQDVALRCDPISGHVSLFWYQQALGQGPEFLTYFQNEAQLDKSGLPSDRFFAERPEGSVSTLKIQRTQQEDSAVYLCASSSTLTHTDTQYFGPGTRLTVL.

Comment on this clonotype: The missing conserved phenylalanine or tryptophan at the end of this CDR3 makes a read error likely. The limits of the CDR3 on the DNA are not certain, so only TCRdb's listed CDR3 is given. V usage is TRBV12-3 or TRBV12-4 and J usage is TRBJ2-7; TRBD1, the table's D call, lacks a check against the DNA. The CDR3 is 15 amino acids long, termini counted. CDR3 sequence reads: CASSSRQEGSYEHYL.

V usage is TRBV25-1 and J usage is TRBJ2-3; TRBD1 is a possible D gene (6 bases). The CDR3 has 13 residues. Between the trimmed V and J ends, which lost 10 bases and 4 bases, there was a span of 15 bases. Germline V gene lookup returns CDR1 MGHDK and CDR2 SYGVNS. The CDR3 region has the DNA TGTGCCACTTCCGGACAGCCGGCAGATACGCAGTATTTT. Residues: CATSGQPADTQYF.

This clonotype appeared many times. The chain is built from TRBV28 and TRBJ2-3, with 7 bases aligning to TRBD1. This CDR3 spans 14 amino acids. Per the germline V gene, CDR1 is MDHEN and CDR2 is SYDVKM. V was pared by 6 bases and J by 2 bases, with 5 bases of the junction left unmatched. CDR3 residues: CASSSGTATDTQYF. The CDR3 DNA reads TGTGCCAGCAGCTCCGGGACAGCCACAGATACGCAGTATTTT.

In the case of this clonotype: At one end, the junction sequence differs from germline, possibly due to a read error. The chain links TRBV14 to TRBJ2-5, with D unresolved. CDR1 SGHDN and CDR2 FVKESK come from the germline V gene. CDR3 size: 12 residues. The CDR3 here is CASSLQVETQNF. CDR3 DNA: TGTGCCAGCAGCCTCCAGGTGGAGACCCAGAACTTC.